A single sample gave rise to the 25 T cell receptor beta chains below, sequenced in a study of molecular identifiers for immune sequencing clone quantification. TCRdb reanalysed the PCR reads using MiXCR and keeps one entry per CDR3 protein. Here the sample spans some 590,000 distinct CDR3 sequences, roughly 25% being singletons. Specimen: naive CD8+ T cells from blood, with Jurkat cell RNA spiked in. Subset meaning: FACS-sorted CD8+CD4-CCR7+CD45RA+ naive T cells. These receptors all come from a human donor in good health. Some libraries in this study had Jurkat cell RNA spiked in.

The rearrangement uses TRBV30 and TRBJ1-3; TRBD1 might be the D (6 bases). The CDR3 length is 17 residues. Trimming shortened V by 8 bases and J by 0 bases, and 23 bases separated the two germline ends. Germline assignment: CDR1 GTSNPN and CDR2 SVGIG (reference sequence). This CDR3 is CAAHGQITYVSGNTIYF. DNA of the CDR3: TGTGCCGCCCACGGACAGATAACTTATGTCTCTGGAAACACCATATATTTT.

J is TRBJ2-7 and V is TRBV5-6; D unresolved. Deletions cut 2 bases from V and 1 base from J, with 7 bases between. The CDR3 totals 13 residues. Germline CDR1 SGHDT, CDR2 YYEEEE. CDR3 coding DNA: TGTGCCAGCAGCTTTGTTAGTTCCTACGAGCAGTACTTC. Protein: CASSFVSSYEQYF. Filled out from reference TRBV5-6 and TRBJ2-7, the complete variable domain reads DAGVTQSPTHLIKTRGQQVTLRCSPKSGHDTVSWYQQALGQGPQFIFQYYEEEERQRGNFPDRFSGHQFPNYSSELNVNALLLGDSALYLCASSFVSSYEQYFGPGTRLTVT.

Turning to this clonotype: A much larger clone differs from this one at a single base, so this may be a read error. The chain recombines TRBV19 with TRBJ2-7; TRBD1 matches 11 bases. In germline, CDR1 is LNHDA, CDR2 SQIVND (reference sequence). CDR3 length equals 15 residues. The chain's CDR3 is CASSPGTGGTYEQHF. The CDR3 nucleotides read TGTGCCAGTAGTCCCGGGACAGGGGGAACCTACGAGCAGCACTTC.

Many counts were recorded for this clonotype. The chain couples TRBV11-2 to TRBJ2-5; D not certain. V gave up 5 bases and J gave up 4 bases, with 11 bases separating them. The CDR3 consists of 13 residues. The germline V gene has CDR1 SGHAT and CDR2 FQNNGV. CDR3 DNA sequence: TGTGCCAGCAGCCCCCCCGGTCGAGAGACCCAGTACTTC. Its translation is CASSPPGRETQYF. The full variable domain, completed using reference TRBV11-2 and TRBJ2-5, is EAGVAQSPRYKIIEKRQSVAFWCNPISGHATLYWYQQILGQGPKLLIQFQNNGVVDDSQLPKDRFSAERLKGVDSTLKIQPAKLEDSAVYLCASSPPGRETQYFGPGTRLLVL.

Many counts were recorded for this clonotype. V usage is TRBV5-1 and J usage is TRBJ2-7; 7 bases are shared with TRBD1. Trimming cost V 0 bases and J 4 bases; bases outside gene matches: 4. CDR1 and CDR2 (germline): SGHRS, YFSETQ. There are 14 residues in the CDR3. In DNA form, the CDR3 reads TGCGCCAGCAGCTTGGAGACAGGGAGTTACGAGCAGTACTTC. Translating it yields CASSLETGSYEQYF.

With regard to this clonotype: A much larger clone lies a single base off, so this may be a read error. The J gene is TRBJ1-4, the V gene TRBV30; D possibly corresponds to TRBD1 (6 bases). The V gene lost 0 bases and the J gene lost 5 bases, with 10 bases spanning the gap. Germline values: CDR1 GTSNPN, CDR2 SVGIG (reference sequence). The CDR3 is made up of 14 amino acids. CDR3 DNA sequence: TGTGCCTGGAGTGTAACAGGGTTAAATGAAAAACTGTTTTTT. Its translation is CAWSVTGLNEKLFF.

This clonotype came up a few times. The J gene is TRBJ2-5, the V gene TRBV28; D might be TRBD1 (6 bases). The germline V gene has CDR1 MDHEN and CDR2 SYDVKM. The CDR3 sequence is 15 residues long. The V end lost 1 base, the J end lost 4 bases, and 13 bases lay between the germline ends. DNA for the CDR3: TGTGCCAGCAGTTTATCCCTCGGACAGCTAGAGACCCAGTACTTC. Encoded protein: CASSLSLGQLETQYF.

In its sample, this clonotype was seen a few times. Lacking the conserved final phenylalanine or tryptophan, this CDR3 likely reflects a read error. This rearrangement joins TRBV2 to TRBJ2-7; 10 bases align to TRBD2. CDR1 is SNHLY and CDR2 is FYNNEI in the germline V gene. V lost 7 bases and J lost 1; bases outside the gene matches: 1. The CDR3 consists of 13 residues. CDR3 protein: CASTAGGSYEQYS. CDR3 coding DNA: TGTGCCAGCACAGCGGGGGGGTCCTACGAGCAGTACTCC.

This clonotype was seen many times. The V gene is TRBV12-3 or TRBV12-4, the J gene TRBJ1-5; D is unresolved. Trimming took off 4 bases at V and 2 bases at J, with 6 bases between the two ends. CDR3 length: 13 amino acids. CDR3 in DNA: TGTGCCAGCAGTTCCTTGGGCAATCAGCCCCAGCATTTT. Amino acid sequence: CASSSLGNQPQHF.

The genes are TRBV5-4 and TRBJ1-1, with no clear D. CDR1 and CDR2 from the germline V gene are SGHNT and YYREEE (reference sequence). The length of the CDR3 is 12 residues. The ends were cut back, 4 bases at V and 5 bases at J, with 9 bases in the middle. CDR3 sequence reads: CASSPAETEAFF. The CDR3, as DNA: TGTGCCAGCAGCCCTGCAGAGACTGAAGCTTTCTTT.

This clonotype has at least ten counts. J is TRBJ1-5 and V is TRBV6-6, with TRBD1 as a possible D gene (5 bases). The germline V gene encodes CDR1 MNHNY and CDR2 SVGAGI (reference sequence). The V gene lost 5 bases and the J gene lost 9 bases, with 17 bases spanning the gap. The length of the CDR3 is 14 residues. The CDR3, as DNA: TGTGCCAGCAGTCTCGGGGCTGATCAATGGCCCCAGCATTTT. Encoded protein: CASSLGADQWPQHF.

This clonotype occurred many times. CDR3 nucleotide sequence: TGTGCCACCCGTGACAGAATAAACATTCAGTACTTC. It encodes CATRDRINIQYF. The chain carries TRBV11-2 and TRBJ2-4; D might be TRBD1 (5 bases). The germline V gene has CDR1 SGHAT and CDR2 FQNNGV. The CDR3 contains 12 residues. The ends were cut back, 10 bases at V and 6 bases at J, with 13 bases in the middle.

The rearrangement joins TRBV19 to TRBJ2-3; 9 bases align to TRBD1. From germline, CDR1 is LNHDA and CDR2 SQIVND (reference sequence). The ends lost 1 base at V and 1 base at J; junction bases unmatched: 0. The CDR3 contains 15 residues. Written as DNA, the CDR3 is TGTGCCAGTAGTATAGGGGACAGGGGCACAGATACGCAGTATTTT. Translating gives CASSIGDRGTDTQYF.

This clonotype was counted only a few times. The rearrangement uses TRBV27 and TRBJ1-1; TRBD1 agrees at 9 bases. V shed 4 bases, J shed 5 bases, and the junction held 8 bases outside the gene matches. The CDR3 loop spans 15 amino acids. From germline, CDR1 is MNHEY and CDR2 SMNVEV (reference sequence). The CDR3 loop is CASSSPGQGTTEAFF. DNA of the CDR3: TGTGCCAGCAGTTCGCCGGGACAGGGTACAACTGAAGCTTTCTTT.

This clonotype occurred many times. The V call is TRBV12-3 or TRBV12-4, the J call TRBJ2-7; D remains unclear. The CDR3 totals 13 residues. Trimming cost V 6 bases and J 6 bases, with 15 bases left between them. The CDR3 loop reads CASSPPGRSEQYF. CDR3 in DNA: TGTGCCAGCAGCCCCCCCGGACGGTCCGAGCAGTACTTC.

This clonotype was found a few times. A much larger clone differs by one base, so this may be a read error. The rearrangement joins TRBV7-9 to TRBJ1-1; D gene unclear. Per the germline V gene, CDR1 is SEHNR and CDR2 is FQNEAQ (reference sequence). V lost 2 bases and J 0 bases, leaving 4 bases between the germline ends. The CDR3 loop spans 13 amino acids. Here the CDR3 reads CASSLYVNTEAFF. CDR3 in DNA: TGTGCCAGCAGCTTATATGTGAACACTGAAGCTTTCTTT.

This clonotype was picked up many times. CDR3 nucleotides: TGTGCCAGCACCTGGACAGGGGGCGAGACCAAAAACATTCAGTACTTC. Translated, it gives CASTWTGGETKNIQYF. The chain employs TRBV12-3 or TRBV12-4 and TRBJ2-4; TRBD1 agrees at 11 bases. Trimming removed 7 bases from V and 2 bases from J; junction bases left unmatched: 7. The CDR3 has 16 amino acids.

As for this clonotype: It may be a read error: a sequence one base away is much more abundant. The chain uses TRBV10-3 and TRBJ1-1; the D is unclear. The V end was cut by 6 bases, the J end by 4 bases, with 15 bases between. The germline gives CDR1 ENHRY, CDR2 SYGVKD. The CDR3 is made up of 14 amino acids. This chain's CDR3 is CAISQTVRSTEAFF. DNA of the CDR3: TGTGCCATCAGCCAAACAGTGCGTAGCACTGAAGCTTTCTTT.

Ten or more counts support this clonotype. V is TRBV28 and J is TRBJ2-3; 13 nucleotides line up with TRBD2. V was clipped by 6 bases and J by 4 bases; unmatched bases: 4. Germline assignment: CDR1 MDHEN and CDR2 SYDVKM. This CDR3 has 15 amino acids. CDR3 region: CASRGLAGLADTQYF. CDR3 sequence (DNA): TGTGCCAGCAGGGGACTAGCGGGACTCGCAGATACGCAGTATTTT.

At least ten counts were recorded for this clonotype. The V call is TRBV28, the J call TRBJ2-7, with TRBD1 as a possible D gene (6 bases). The ends were cut back, 3 bases at V and 4 bases at J, with 10 bases in the middle. Germline values: CDR1 MDHEN, CDR2 SYDVKM. This CDR3 spans 13 amino acids. CDR3 residues: CASSFRGLYEQYF. The CDR3 region has the DNA TGTGCCAGCAGTTTCAGGGGTTTATACGAGCAGTACTTC.

To note about this clonotype: A much more abundant neighbour one base away suggests this may be a read error. This rearrangement joins TRBV28 to TRBJ1-5, with D perhaps matching TRBD1 (5 bases). The germline gives CDR1 MDHEN, CDR2 SYDVKM. This CDR3 has 16 residues. V lost 6 bases to trimming and J lost 3 bases, with 18 bases between them. Here the CDR3 DNA reads TGTGCCAGCAGGCACGGCCGGGACCGCGACAATCAGCCCCAGCATTTT. Protein: CASRHGRDRDNQPQHF.

This chain connects TRBV5-4 to TRBJ1-2; TRBD1 might be the D (5 bases). In germline, CDR1 is SGHNT, CDR2 YYREEE (reference sequence). This CDR3 is 14 amino acids long. V lost 2 bases to trimming and J lost 5 bases, with 13 bases between them. The CDR3 here is CASSFSGFGYGYTF. DNA of the CDR3: TGTGCCAGCAGCTTTTCAGGGTTTGGATATGGCTACACCTTC.

The chain joins TRBV10-2 to TRBJ2-3; TRBD2 aligns across 12 bases. The junction had 8 bases not matched to a gene; V was cut back by 11 bases and J by 5 bases. The CDR3 is 14 residues long. From germline, CDR1 is WSHSY and CDR2 SAAADI. The CDR3 nucleotides read TGCGCCGGCTGGGGGGGACTAGCGGGAGATACGCAGTATTTT. This encodes CAGWGGLAGDTQYF.

The sample holds a few counts of this clonotype. The chain combines TRBV19 with TRBJ2-2; 10 bases are a match to TRBD2. Germline V gene lookup returns CDR1 LNHDA and CDR2 SQIVND (reference sequence). The CDR3 has 15 residues. V was clipped by 7 bases and J by 6 bases; unmatched bases: 8. The chain's CDR3 is CASKNSGRSPGELFF. The CDR3 nucleotides read TGTGCCAGTAAAAATAGCGGGAGGTCACCCGGGGAGCTGTTTTTT.

Comment on this clonotype: This may come from a read error, since a much larger clone is one base off. The chain recombines TRBV5-1 with TRBJ2-7; D possibly matches TRBD1 or TRBD2 (6 bases each). CDR1 and CDR2 from the germline V gene are SGHRS and YFSETQ. The CDR3 consists of 14 residues. This CDR3 reads CASSLAWGAYEQSF. For the CDR3, the DNA is TGCGCCAGCAGCTTGGCCTGGGGGGCCTACGAGCAGTCCTTC.